The 10 T cell receptor beta chains listed next were all sequenced from one sample in a study of cytomegalovirus exposure and HLA in healthy donors. Primers for the PCR totalled 60 Vbeta and 13 Jbeta. Only in-frame clones appear in the TCRdb table, and some are missing; sequencing was by immunoSEQ multiplex PCR. The data hold around 220,000 clones, with approximately 83% observed a single time. Specimen: PBMCs. All receptors come from a girl aged 5-17 years in good health and CMV-seronegative.

The chain uses TRBV5-1 and TRBJ1-1; 7 bases line up with TRBD1. Trimming at V came to 7 bases and at J to 1 base, leaving 7 bases not matched to a gene. Germline CDR1 reads SGHRS; CDR2 reads YFSETQ. This CDR3 has 14 residues. CDR3 DNA: TGCGCCAGCCGCAGGGGGGTCACGAACACTGAAGCTTTCTTT. This codes for CASRRGVTNTEAFF. Variable domain in full (rest from reference TRBV5-1 and TRBJ1-1): KAGVTQTPRYLIKTRGQQVTLSCSPISGHRSVSWYQQTPGQGLQFLFEYFSETQRNKGNFPGRFSGRQFSNSRSEMNVSTLELGDSALYLCASRRGVTNTEAFFGQGTRLTVV.

The V and J genes are TRBV7-2 and TRBJ1-2; TRBD1 aligns across 10 bases. In germline, CDR1 is SGHTA, CDR2 FQGNSA. The CDR3 loop spans 17 amino acids. V shed 5 bases, J shed 3 bases, and the junction held 12 bases outside the gene matches. The CDR3 loop reads CASSLNPLGTGDYGYTF. The CDR3, as DNA: TGTGCCAGCAGCCTAAACCCGTTGGGGACAGGGGACTATGGCTACACCTTC. Full variable domain (missing parts from reference TRBV7-2 and TRBJ1-2): GAGVSQSPSNKVTEKGKDVELRCDPISGHTALYWYRQSLGQGLEFLIYFQGNSAPDKSGLPSDRFSAERTGGSVSTLTIQRTQQEDSAVYLCASSLNPLGTGDYGYTFGSGTRLTVV.

V gene TRBV28 combines with J gene TRBJ1-2, with D perhaps matching TRBD1 (6 bases). The CDR3 is made up of 16 amino acids. Germline V lookup: CDR1 MDHEN, CDR2 SYDVKM. Trimming left V 5 bases short and J 8 bases short, with 24 bases between. The chain's CDR3 is CASSDYRGGGGFGYTF. Written as DNA, the CDR3 is TGTGCCAGCAGTGACTACCGGGGGGGAGGGGGGTTCGGCTACACCTTC.

The J gene is TRBJ1-1, the V gene TRBV6-1; tentative D call: TRBD1 (6 bases). The CDR3 is made up of 14 amino acids. The germline gives CDR1 MNHNS, CDR2 SASEGT. The germline V and J ends were trimmed by 2 bases and 5 bases, with 12 bases remaining between them. The CDR3 DNA reads as TGTGCCAGCAGTGAACCTCCAGGGGCGACTGAAGCTTTCTTT. Translating gives CASSEPPGATEAFF.

This clone was counted between two and nine times. This chain connects TRBV4-1 to TRBJ1-6, with D perhaps matching TRBD1 (6 bases). Germline loops: CDR1 MGHRA, CDR2 YSYEKL. Trimming took off 4 bases at V and 5 bases at J, with 15 bases between the two ends. The CDR3 is 16 amino acids. The CDR3 spells CASSRALTGNNSPLHF. CDR3 sequence (DNA): TGCGCCAGCAGCCGCGCCCTGACAGGAAATAATTCACCCCTCCACTTT.

The V call is TRBV28, the J call TRBJ2-6; 7 bases are shared with TRBD1. Germline V gene lookup returns CDR1 MDHEN and CDR2 SYDVKM. The CDR3 is 18 residues long. V shed 4 bases and J 3 bases; nucleotides not matched to a gene: 12. CDR3 in amino acids: CASSWTGSIPYGANVLTF. In DNA, the CDR3 is TGTGCCAGCAGTTGGACAGGAAGCATCCCCTATGGGGCCAACGTCCTGACTTTC.

The V gene is TRBV19, the J gene TRBJ1-5, with 10 bases identical to TRBD1. Germline V lookup: CDR1 LNHDA, CDR2 SQIVND (reference sequence). V lost 3 bases to trimming and J lost 11 bases; unmatched junction nucleotides: 10. The length of the CDR3 is 15 residues. CDR3: CASSIGGTGVVSQHF. The CDR3 DNA reads as TGTGCCAGTAGTATCGGGGGGACAGGGGTCGTGTCCCAGCATTTT.

The V call is TRBV5-6, the J call TRBJ2-7; D remains unclear. Germline V lookup: CDR1 SGHDT, CDR2 YYEEEE. CDR3 length: 14 amino acids. V lost 2 bases to trimming and J lost 5 bases, with 14 bases between them. The CDR3 coding sequence is TGTGCCAGCAGCTTAAGTTCCGGGTCGGACGAGCAGTACTTC. Translating it yields CASSLSSGSDEQYF. Drawing the rest from reference TRBV5-6 and TRBJ2-7, the complete variable domain is DAGVTQSPTHLIKTRGQQVTLRCSPKSGHDTVSWYQQALGQGPQFIFQYYEEEERQRGNFPDRFSGHQFPNYSSELNVNALLLGDSALYLCASSLSSGSDEQYFGPGTRLTVT.

The chain has TRBV5-4 and TRBJ2-3; maybe TRBD2 (5 bases). Between the trimmed V and J ends, which lost 1 base and 5 bases, there was a span of 11 bases. CDR1 is SGHNT and CDR2 is YYREEE in the germline V gene (reference sequence). The CDR3 has 14 residues. CDR3 in amino acids: CASSLPGDGDTQYF. The CDR3 nucleotides read TGTGCCAGCAGCTTGCCCGGGGATGGAGATACGCAGTATTTT.

The J gene is TRBJ2-3, the V gene TRBV2; 9 positions match TRBD2. Germline CDR1 is SNHLY and CDR2 is FYNNEI. The CDR3 extends over 14 amino acids. V lost 6 bases, J lost 2 bases, and 3 bases stayed unmatched. The CDR3 region has the DNA TGTGCCAGCAGACTAGCGGGTAACACAGATACGCAGTATTTT. This gives the protein CASRLAGNTDTQYF.